This T cell receptor beta chain appears in the sequencing data of a study of a mutant IDH1 vaccine in newly diagnosed glioma. The V gene end was trimmed by 3 bases and the J gene end by 5 bases; junction bases not matched to a gene: 12. From germline, CDR1 is MNHNS and CDR2 SASEGT. The CDR3 contains 16 residues. Worth noting for this clone: The antigen remains unidentified.

Regarding time point: week 11, during vaccination. Each dose delivered 300 ug of mutant IDH1 20-mer peptide subcutaneously with imiquimod. Produced via immunoSEQ multiplex PCR; TCRdb's table is partial and in-frame only. This sample yields more than 50,000 clones, of which under 90% are seen a single time; approximately 6% belongs to the top ten. The receptor was isolated from a man aged 45 to 65 with glioma. The chain is built from TRBV6-1 and TRBJ2-5; TRBD1 agrees at 7 bases. The source was PBMCs, collected from a glioma patient whose treatment included an IDH1 peptide vaccine. The CDR3 spells CASSDLYLGQMETQYF. In DNA form, the CDR3 reads TGTGCCAGCAGTGATCTCTATCTGGGACAGATGGAGACCCAGTACTTC.